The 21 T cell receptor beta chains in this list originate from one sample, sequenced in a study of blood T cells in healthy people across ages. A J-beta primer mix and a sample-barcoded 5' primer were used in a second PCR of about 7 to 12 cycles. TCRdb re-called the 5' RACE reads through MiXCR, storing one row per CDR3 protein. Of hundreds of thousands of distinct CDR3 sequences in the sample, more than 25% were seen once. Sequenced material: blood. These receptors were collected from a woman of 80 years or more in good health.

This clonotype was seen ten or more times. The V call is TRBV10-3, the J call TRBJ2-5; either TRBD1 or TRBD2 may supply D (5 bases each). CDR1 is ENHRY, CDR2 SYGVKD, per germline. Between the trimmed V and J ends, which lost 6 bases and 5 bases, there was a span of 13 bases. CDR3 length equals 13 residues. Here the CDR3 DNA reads TGTGCCATCAGGGGACCGGAGTTGGAGACCCAGTACTTC. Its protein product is CAIRGPELETQYF.

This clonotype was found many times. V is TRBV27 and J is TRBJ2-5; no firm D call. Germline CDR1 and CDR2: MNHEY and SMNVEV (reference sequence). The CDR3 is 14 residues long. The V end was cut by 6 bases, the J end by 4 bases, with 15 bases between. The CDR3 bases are TGTGCCAGCAGCGGCTTGGAGTGGGGAGAGACCCAGTACTTC. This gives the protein CASSGLEWGETQYF.

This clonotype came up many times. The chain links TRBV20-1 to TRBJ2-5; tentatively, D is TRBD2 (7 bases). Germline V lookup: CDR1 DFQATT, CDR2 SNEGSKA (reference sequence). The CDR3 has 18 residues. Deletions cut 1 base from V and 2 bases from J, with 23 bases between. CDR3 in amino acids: CSARGSRGAEGQQETQYF. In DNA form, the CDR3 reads TGCAGTGCTAGAGGATCCCGGGGGGCCGAGGGACAACAAGAGACCCAGTACTTC.

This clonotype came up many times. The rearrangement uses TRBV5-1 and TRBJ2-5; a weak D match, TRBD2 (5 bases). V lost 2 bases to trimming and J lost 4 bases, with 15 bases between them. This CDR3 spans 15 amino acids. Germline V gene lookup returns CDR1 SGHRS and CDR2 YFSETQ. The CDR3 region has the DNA TGCGCCAGCAGCTTTGGCAGGAGCGGACCAGAGACCCAGTACTTC. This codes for CASSFGRSGPETQYF.

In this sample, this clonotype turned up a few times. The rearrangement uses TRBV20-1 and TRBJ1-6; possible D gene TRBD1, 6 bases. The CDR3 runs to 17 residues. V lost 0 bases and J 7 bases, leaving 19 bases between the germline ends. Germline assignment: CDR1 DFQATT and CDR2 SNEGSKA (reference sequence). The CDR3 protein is CSARDRRAGARNSPLHF. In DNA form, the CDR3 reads TGCAGTGCTAGAGATCGGAGGGCAGGGGCAAGGAATTCACCCCTCCACTTT.

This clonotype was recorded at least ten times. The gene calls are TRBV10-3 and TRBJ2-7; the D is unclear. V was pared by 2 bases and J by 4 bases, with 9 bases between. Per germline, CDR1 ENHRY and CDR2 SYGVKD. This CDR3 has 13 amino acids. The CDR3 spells CAISETKSYEQYF. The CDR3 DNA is TGTGCCATCAGTGAGACCAAATCATACGAGCAGTACTTC.

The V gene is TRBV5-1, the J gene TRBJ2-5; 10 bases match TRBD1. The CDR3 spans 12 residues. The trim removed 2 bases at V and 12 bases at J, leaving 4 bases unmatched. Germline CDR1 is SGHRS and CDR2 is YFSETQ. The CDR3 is CASSFSGTGEYF. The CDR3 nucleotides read TGCGCCAGCAGCTTCTCCGGGACAGGGGAGTACTTC.

The CDR3 DNA reads as TGCAGCGCGGGGACAGGGGGCTACGAGCAGTACTTC. It specifies CSAGTGGYEQYF. The rearrangement links TRBV29-1 to TRBJ2-4; 11 nucleotides line up with TRBD1. The better agreement between TRBJ2-7 and the DNA end casts doubt on the J call. Per the germline V gene, CDR1 is SQVTM and CDR2 is ANQGSEA. This CDR3 is 12 amino acids long.

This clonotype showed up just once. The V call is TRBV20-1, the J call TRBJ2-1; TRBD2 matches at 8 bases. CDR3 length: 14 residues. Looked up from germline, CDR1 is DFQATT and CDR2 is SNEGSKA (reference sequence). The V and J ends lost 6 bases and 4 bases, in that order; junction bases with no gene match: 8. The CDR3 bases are TGCAGTGCCACCCCGGGGGGGATATACAATGAGCAGTTCTTC. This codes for CSATPGGIYNEQFF.

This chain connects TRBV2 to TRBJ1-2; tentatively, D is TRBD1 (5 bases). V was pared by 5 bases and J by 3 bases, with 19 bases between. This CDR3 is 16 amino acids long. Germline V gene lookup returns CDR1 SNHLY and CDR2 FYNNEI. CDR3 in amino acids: CASSSTTTGGYYGYTF. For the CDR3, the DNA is TGTGCCAGCAGTTCAACTACAACCGGGGGTTACTATGGCTACACCTTC.

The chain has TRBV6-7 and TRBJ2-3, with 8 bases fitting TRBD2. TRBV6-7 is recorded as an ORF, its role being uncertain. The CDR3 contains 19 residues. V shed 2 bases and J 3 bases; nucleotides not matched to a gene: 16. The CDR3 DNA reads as TGTGCCAGCAGTTACCCCCTTCTTATGAGCGGGAGTCAAACAGATACGCAGTATTTT. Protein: CASSYPLLMSGSQTDTQYF.

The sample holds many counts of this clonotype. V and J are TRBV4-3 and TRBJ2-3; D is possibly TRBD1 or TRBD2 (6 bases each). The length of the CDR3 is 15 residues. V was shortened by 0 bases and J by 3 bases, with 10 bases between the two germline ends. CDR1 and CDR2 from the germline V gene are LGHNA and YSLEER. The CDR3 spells CASSQERGRTDTQYF. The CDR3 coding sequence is TGCGCCAGCAGCCAAGAGAGGGGGAGGACAGATACGCAGTATTTT.

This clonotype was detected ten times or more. DNA of the CDR3: TGTGCCAGCAGCTCTAGTCAGGGTAACACAGATACGCAGTATTTT. Translating gives CASSSSQGNTDTQYF. The chain has TRBV7-2 and TRBJ2-3; weak D call: TRBD1 (5 bases). The V and J ends lost 4 bases and 2 bases respectively, with 13 bases between them. The germline gives CDR1 SGHTA, CDR2 FQGNSA. This CDR3 contains 15 residues. Full variable domain (remainder filled in from reference TRBV7-2 and TRBJ2-3): GAGVSQSPSNKVTEKGKDVELRCDPISGHTALYWYRQSLGQGLEFLIYFQGNSAPDKSGLPSDRFSAERTGGSVSTLTIQRTQQEDSAVYLCASSSSQGNTDTQYFGPGTRLTVL.

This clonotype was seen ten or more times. For the CDR3, the DNA is TGCAGCGTTGGAGGGGACGGCTACAATGAGCAGTTCTTC. This gives the protein CSVGGDGYNEQFF. The V gene is TRBV29-1, the J gene TRBJ2-1; D might be TRBD1 or TRBD2, each matching 5 bases. Germline CDR1 reads SQVTM; CDR2 reads ANQGSEA. The CDR3 covers 13 residues. V lost 4 bases to trimming and J lost 3 bases, with 10 bases between them.

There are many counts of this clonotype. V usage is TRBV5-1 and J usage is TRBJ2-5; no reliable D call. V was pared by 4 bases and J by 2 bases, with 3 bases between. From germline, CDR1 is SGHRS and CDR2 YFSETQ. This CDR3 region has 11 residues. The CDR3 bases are TGCGCCAGCAGCGGACAAGAGACCCAGTACTTC. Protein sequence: CASSGQETQYF. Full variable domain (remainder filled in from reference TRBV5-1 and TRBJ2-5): KAGVTQTPRYLIKTRGQQVTLSCSPISGHRSVSWYQQTPGQGLQFLFEYFSETQRNKGNFPGRFSGRQFSNSRSEMNVSTLELGDSALYLCASSGQETQYFGPGTRLLVL.

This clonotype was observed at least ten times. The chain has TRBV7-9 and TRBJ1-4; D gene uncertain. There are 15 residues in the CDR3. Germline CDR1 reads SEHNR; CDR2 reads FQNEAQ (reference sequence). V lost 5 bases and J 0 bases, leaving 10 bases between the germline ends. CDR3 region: CASSGGVATNEKLFF. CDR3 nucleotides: TGTGCCAGCAGCGGCGGCGTCGCAACTAATGAAAAACTGTTTTTT.

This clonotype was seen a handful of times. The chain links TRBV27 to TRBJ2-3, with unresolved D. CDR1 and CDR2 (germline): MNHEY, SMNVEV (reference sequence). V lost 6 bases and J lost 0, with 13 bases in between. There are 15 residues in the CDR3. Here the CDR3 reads CASSPVGTSTDTQYF. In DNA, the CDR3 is TGTGCCAGCAGCCCCGTTGGTACTAGCACAGATACGCAGTATTTT.

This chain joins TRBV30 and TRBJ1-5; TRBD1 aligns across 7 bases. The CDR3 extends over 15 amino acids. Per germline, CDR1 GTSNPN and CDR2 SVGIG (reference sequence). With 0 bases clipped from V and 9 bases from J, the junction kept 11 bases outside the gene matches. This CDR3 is CAWSVLGVGGRPQHF. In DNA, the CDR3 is TGTGCCTGGAGTGTACTAGGGGTAGGGGGCCGGCCCCAGCATTTT.

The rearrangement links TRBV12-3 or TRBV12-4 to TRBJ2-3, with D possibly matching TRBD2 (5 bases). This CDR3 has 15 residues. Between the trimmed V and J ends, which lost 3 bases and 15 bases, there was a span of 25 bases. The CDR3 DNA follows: TGTGCCAGCAGTTTCGGGGTGACAAGCACAGATGTGCAATATTTT. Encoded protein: CASSFGVTSTDVQYF.

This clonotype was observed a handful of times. The CDR3 sequence: CSVPDSVFSPLHF. The CDR3 nucleotides read TGCAGTGTCCCGGACAGTGTTTTTTCACCCCTCCACTTT. The chain employs TRBV20-1 and TRBJ1-6, with a weak D call TRBD1 (6 bases). Trimming pared 7 bases from V and 9 bases from J, leaving 16 bases between. From germline, CDR1 is DFQATT and CDR2 SNEGSKA (reference sequence). This CDR3 has 13 residues.

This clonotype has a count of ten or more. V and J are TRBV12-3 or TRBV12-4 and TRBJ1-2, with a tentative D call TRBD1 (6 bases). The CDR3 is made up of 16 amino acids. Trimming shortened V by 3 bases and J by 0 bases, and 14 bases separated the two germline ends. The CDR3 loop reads CASSFNGQLANYGYTF. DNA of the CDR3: TGTGCCAGCAGTTTCAATGGACAGTTAGCTAACTATGGCTACACCTTC.